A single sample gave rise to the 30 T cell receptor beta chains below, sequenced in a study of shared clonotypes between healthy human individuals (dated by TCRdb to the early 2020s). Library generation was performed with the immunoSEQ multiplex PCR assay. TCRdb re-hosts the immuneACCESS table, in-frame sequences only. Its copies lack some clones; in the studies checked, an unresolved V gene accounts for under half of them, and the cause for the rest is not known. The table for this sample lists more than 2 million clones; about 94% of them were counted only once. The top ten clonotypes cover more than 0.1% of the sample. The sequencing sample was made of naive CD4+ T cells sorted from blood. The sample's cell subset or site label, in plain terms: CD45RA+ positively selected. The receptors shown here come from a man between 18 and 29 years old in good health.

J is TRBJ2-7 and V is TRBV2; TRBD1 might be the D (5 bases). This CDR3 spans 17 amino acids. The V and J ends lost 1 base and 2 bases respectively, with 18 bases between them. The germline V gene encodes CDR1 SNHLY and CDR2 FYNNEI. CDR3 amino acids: CASSEVAGYLGTYEQYF. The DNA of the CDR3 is TGTGCCAGCAGTGAAGTGGCAGGGTATCTGGGAACCTACGAGCAGTACTTC. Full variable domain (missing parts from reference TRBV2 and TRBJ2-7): EPEVTQTPSHQVTQMGQEVILRCVPISNHLYFYWYRQILGQKVEFLVSFYNNEISEKSEIFDDQFSVERPDGSNFTLKIRSTKLEDSAMYFCASSEVAGYLGTYEQYFGPGTRLTVT.

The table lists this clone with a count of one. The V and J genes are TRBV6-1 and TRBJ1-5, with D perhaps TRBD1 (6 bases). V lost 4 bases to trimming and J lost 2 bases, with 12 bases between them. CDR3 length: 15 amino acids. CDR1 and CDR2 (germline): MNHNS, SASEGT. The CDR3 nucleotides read TGTGCCAGCAGTGTATACGGGGGCGGCAATCAGCCCCAGCATTTT. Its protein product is CASSVYGGGNQPQHF.

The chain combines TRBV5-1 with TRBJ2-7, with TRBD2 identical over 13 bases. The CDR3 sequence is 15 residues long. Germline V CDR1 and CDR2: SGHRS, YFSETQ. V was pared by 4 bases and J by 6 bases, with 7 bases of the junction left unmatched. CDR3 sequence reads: CASSELAGGPTEQYF. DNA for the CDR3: TGCGCCAGCAGCGAACTAGCGGGAGGGCCGACCGAGCAGTACTTC.

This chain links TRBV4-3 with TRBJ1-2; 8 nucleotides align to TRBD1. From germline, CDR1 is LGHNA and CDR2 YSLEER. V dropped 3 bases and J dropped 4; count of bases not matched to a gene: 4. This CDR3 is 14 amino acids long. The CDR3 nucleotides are TGCGCCAGCAGCCAGGAGGACAGGGTCTATGGCTACACCTTC. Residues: CASSQEDRVYGYTF.

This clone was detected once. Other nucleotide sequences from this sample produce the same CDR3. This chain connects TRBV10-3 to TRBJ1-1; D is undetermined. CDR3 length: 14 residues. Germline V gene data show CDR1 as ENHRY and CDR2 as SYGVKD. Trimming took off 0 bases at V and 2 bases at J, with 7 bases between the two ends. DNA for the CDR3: TGTGCCATCAGTGAGTCTCGGGGTAACACTGAAGCTTTCTTT. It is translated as CAISESRGNTEAFF.

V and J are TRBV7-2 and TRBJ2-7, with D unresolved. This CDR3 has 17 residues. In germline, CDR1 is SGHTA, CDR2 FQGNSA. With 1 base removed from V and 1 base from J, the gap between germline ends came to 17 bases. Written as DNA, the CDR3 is TGTGCCAGCAGCTTAGAGAAAGGGTACACCAAATCCTACGAGCAGTACTTC. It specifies CASSLEKGYTKSYEQYF.

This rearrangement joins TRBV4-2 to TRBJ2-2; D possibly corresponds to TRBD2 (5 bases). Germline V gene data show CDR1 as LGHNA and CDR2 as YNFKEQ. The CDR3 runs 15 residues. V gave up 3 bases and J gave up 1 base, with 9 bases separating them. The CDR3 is CASSQDGENTGELFF. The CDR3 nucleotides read TGTGCCAGCAGCCAGGACGGGGAGAACACCGGGGAGCTGTTTTTT.

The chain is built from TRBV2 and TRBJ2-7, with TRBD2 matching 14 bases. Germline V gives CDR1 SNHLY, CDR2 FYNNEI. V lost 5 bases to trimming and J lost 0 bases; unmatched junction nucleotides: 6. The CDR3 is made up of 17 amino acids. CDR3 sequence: CASSKGLAGGSSYEQYF. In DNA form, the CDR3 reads TGTGCCAGCAGTAAAGGACTAGCGGGGGGAAGCTCCTACGAGCAGTACTTC. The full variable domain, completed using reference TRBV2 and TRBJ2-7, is EPEVTQTPSHQVTQMGQEVILRCVPISNHLYFYWYRQILGQKVEFLVSFYNNEISEKSEIFDDQFSVERPDGSNFTLKIRSTKLEDSAMYFCASSKGLAGGSSYEQYFGPGTRLTVT.

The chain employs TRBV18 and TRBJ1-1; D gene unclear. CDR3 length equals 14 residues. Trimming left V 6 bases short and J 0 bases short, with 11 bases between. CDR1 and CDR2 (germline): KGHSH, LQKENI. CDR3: CASSSEAMNTEAFF. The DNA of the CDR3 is TGTGCCAGCTCGTCCGAGGCTATGAACACTGAAGCTTTCTTT. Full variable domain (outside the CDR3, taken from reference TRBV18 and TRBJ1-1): NAGVMQNPRHLVRRRGQEARLRCSPMKGHSHVYWYRQLPEEGLKFMVYLQKENIIDESGMPKERFSAEFPKEGPSILRIQQVVRGDSAAYFCASSSEAMNTEAFFGQGTRLTVV.

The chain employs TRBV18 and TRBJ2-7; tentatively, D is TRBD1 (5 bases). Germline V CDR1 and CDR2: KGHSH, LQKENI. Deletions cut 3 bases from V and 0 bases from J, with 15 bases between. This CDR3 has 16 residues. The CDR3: CASSPSTGMGSYEQYF. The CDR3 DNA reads TGTGCCAGCTCACCCAGCACAGGTATGGGCTCCTACGAGCAGTACTTC.

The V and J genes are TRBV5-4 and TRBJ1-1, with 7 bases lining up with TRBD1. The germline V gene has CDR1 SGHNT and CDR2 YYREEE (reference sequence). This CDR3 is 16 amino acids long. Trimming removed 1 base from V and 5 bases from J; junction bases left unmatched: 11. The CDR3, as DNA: TGTGCCAGCAGCTTGCAGGCTCCAGGGGGAGGGACTGAAGCTTTCTTT. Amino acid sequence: CASSLQAPGGGTEAFF.

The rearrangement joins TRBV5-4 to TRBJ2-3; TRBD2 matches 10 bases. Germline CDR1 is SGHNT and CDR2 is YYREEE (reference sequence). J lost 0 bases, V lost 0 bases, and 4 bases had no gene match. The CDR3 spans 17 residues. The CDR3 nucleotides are TGTGCCAGCAGCTTGGACCCGACTAGCGGGAGCACAGATACGCAGTATTTT. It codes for CASSLDPTSGSTDTQYF. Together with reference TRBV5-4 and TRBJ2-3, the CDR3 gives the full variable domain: ETGVTQSPTHLIKTRGQQVTLRCSSQSGHNTVSWYQQALGQGPQFIFQYYREEENGRGNFPPRFSGLQFPNYSSELNVNALELDDSALYLCASSLDPTSGSTDTQYFGPGTRLTVL.

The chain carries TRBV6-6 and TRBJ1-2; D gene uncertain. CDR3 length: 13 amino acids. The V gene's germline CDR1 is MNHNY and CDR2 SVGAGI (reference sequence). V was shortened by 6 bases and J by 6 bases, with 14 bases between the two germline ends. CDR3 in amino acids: CASSLLLGDGYTF. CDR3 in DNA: TGTGCCAGCAGCCTCCTTTTGGGCGATGGCTACACCTTC.

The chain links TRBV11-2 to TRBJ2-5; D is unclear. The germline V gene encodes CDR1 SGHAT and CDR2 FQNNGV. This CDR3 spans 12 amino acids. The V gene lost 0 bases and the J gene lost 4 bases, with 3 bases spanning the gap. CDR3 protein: CASSLDGETQYF. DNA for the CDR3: TGTGCCAGCAGCTTAGATGGAGAGACCCAGTACTTC.

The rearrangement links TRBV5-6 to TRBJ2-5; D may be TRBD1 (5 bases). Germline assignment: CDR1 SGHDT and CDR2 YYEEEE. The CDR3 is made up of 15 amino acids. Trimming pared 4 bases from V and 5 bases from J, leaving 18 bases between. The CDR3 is CASSPTVLEWETQYF. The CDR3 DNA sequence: TGTGCCAGCAGCCCGACAGTATTAGAGTGGGAGACCCAGTACTTC.

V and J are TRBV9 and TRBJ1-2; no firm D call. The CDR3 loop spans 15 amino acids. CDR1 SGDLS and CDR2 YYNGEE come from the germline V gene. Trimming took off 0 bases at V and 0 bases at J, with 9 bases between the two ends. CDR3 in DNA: TGTGCCAGCAGCGTAGGGCAGTTAACTAACTATGGCTACACCTTC. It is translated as CASSVGQLTNYGYTF. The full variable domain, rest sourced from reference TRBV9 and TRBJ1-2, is DSGVTQTPKHLITATGQRVTLRCSPRSGDLSVYWYQQSLDQGLQFLIQYYNGEERAKGNILERFSAQQFPDLHSELNLSSLELGDSALYFCASSVGQLTNYGYTFGSGTRLTVV.

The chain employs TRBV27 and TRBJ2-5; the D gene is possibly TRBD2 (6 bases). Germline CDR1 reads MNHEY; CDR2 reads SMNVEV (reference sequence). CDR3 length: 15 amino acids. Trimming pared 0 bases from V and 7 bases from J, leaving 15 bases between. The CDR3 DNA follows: TGTGCCAGCAGTTTATCTAGCGGATTCCCAGGGACCCAGTACTTC. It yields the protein CASSLSSGFPGTQYF.

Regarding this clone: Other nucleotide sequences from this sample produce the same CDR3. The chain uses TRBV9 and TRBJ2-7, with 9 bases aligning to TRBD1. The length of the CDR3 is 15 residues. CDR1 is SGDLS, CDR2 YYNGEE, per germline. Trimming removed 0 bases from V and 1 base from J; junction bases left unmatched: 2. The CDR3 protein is CASSVGTGVSYEQYF. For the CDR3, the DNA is TGTGCCAGCAGCGTAGGGACAGGGGTGTCCTACGAGCAGTACTTC. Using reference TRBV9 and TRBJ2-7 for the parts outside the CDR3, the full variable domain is DSGVTQTPKHLITATGQRVTLRCSPRSGDLSVYWYQQSLDQGLQFLIQYYNGEERAKGNILERFSAQQFPDLHSELNLSSLELGDSALYFCASSVGTGVSYEQYFGPGTRLTVT.

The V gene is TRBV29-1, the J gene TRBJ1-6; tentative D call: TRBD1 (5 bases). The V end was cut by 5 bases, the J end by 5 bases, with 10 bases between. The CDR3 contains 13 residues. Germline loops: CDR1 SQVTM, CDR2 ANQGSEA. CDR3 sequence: CSVSAGDNSPLHF. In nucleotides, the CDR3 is TGCAGCGTTTCAGCGGGGGATAATTCACCCCTCCACTTT.

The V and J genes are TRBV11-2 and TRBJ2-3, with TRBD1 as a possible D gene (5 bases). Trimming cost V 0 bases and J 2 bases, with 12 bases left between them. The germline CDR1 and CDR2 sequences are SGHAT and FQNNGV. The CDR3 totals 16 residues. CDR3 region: CASSLEGLTNTDTQYF. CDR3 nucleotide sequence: TGTGCCAGCAGCTTAGAGGGGCTAACTAACACAGATACGCAGTATTTT.

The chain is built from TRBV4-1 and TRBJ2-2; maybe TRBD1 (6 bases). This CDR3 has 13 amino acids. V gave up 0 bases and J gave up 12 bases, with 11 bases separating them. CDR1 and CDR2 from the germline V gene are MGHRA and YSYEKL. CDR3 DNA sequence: TGCGCCAGCAGCCAAGAGAGCGGACAGAAGCTGTTTTTT. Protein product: CASSQESGQKLFF.

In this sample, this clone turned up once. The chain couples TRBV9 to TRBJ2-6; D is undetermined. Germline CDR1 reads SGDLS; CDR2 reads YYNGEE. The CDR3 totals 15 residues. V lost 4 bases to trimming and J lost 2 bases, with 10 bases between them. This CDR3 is CASSPGEAGANVLTF. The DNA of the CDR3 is TGTGCCAGCAGCCCAGGCGAGGCTGGGGCCAACGTCCTGACTTTC.

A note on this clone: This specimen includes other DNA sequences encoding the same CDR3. CDR3 sequence: CASSFDRGSYNEQFF. Here the CDR3 DNA reads TGTGCCAGCAGCTTCGACAGGGGTTCCTACAATGAGCAGTTCTTC. The V call is TRBV5-4, the J call TRBJ2-1; TRBD1 matches 8 bases. The V and J ends lost 2 bases and 1 base, in that order; junction bases with no gene match: 2. Germline V gene lookup returns CDR1 SGHNT and CDR2 YYREEE (reference sequence). This CDR3 has 15 amino acids. Supplemented by reference TRBV5-4 and TRBJ2-1, the full variable domain reads ETGVTQSPTHLIKTRGQQVTLRCSSQSGHNTVSWYQQALGQGPQFIFQYYREEENGRGNFPPRFSGLQFPNYSSELNVNALELDDSALYLCASSFDRGSYNEQFFGPGTRLTVL.

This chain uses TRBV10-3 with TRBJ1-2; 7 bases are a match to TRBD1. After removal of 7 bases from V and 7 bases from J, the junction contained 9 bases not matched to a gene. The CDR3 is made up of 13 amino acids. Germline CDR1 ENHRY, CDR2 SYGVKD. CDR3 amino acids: CAITEGQLLGYTF. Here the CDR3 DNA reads TGTGCCATCACAGAGGGACAGCTGCTTGGCTACACCTTC.

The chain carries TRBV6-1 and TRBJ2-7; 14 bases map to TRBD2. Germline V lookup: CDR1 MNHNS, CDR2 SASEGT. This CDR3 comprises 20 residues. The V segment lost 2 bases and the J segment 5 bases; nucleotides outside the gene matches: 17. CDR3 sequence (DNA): TGTGCCAGCAGTGAACCTCCGGGACATCGACTAGCGGGGGGGTCGAACGAGCAGTACTTC. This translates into CASSEPPGHRLAGGSNEQYF.

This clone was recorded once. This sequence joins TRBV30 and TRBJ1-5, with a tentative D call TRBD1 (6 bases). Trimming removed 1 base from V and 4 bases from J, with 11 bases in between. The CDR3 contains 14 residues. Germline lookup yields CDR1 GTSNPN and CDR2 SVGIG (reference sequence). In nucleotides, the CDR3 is TGTGCCTGGAGTGAACAGGGTCTTAATCAGCCCCAGCATTTT. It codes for CAWSEQGLNQPQHF.

CDR3 DNA: TGTGCCAGCAGCTCTGGTCGGAACACTGAAGCTTTCTTT. Translating gives CASSSGRNTEAFF. This sequence joins TRBV11-1 and TRBJ1-1; D gene uncertain. CDR1 and CDR2 (germline): SGHAT, FQDESV (reference sequence). This CDR3 region has 13 residues. Trimming shortened V by 4 bases and J by 1 base, and 7 bases separated the two germline ends.

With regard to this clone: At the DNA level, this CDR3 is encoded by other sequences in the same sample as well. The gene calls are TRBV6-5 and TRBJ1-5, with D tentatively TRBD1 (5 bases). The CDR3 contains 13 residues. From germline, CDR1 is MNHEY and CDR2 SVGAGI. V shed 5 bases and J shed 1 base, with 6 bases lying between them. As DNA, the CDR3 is TGTGCCAGCAGTAGACAGAGCAATCAGCCCCAGCATTTT. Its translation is CASSRQSNQPQHF.

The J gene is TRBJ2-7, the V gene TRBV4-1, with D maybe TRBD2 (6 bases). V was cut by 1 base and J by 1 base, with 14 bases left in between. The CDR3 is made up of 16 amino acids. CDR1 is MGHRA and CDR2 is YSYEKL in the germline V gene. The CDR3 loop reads CASSQVTGTASYEQYF. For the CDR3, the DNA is TGCGCCAGCAGCCAAGTTACCGGGACTGCATCCTACGAGCAGTACTTC.

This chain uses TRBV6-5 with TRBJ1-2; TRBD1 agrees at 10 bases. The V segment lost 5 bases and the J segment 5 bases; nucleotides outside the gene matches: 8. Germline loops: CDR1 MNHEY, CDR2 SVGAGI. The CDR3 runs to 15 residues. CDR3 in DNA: TGTGCCAGCAGTACCACCGGGACAGGGGCGTATGGCTACACCTTC. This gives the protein CASSTTGTGAYGYTF.